This T cell receptor (beta chain) was retrieved from a study of read filtering for tumor transcriptome and immune sequencing. Study overall: The cohort had over 16 men and approximately 13 women aged roughly 40 to 90, mean around 66 years.

Ten or more counts support this clonotype. Its cognate antigen is unknown. The library was built from about 400 ng RNA with molecular barcoded adaptors for alpha/delta and beta/gamma chains. TCRdb re-derived calls from the reads in MiXCR, one entry per CDR3 protein. The repertoire includes about 39,000 distinct CDR3 sequences, around 15% of them detected once, and 18% sits in the top ten. General study points: The CD138-negative fraction was mixed bone marrow immune cells, not pure T cells. IR-seq and RNA-seq agreed better without single-read clonotypes.

The CDR3 spans 18 residues. The germline gives CDR1 SGHAT, CDR2 FQDESV (reference sequence). Trimming removed 3 bases from V and 6 bases from J; junction bases left unmatched: 15. The gene calls are TRBV11-1 and TRBJ2-1; 9 bases agree with TRBD1. The sample taken for sequencing was a population of CD138-negative cells sorted from bone marrow. The receptor was isolated from a donor aged 40 or over with multiple myeloma. This CDR3 reads CASSFFTPGTGLLNEQFF. The CDR3 nucleotides are TGTGCCAGCAGCTTCTTCACTCCCGGGACAGGGTTGCTCAATGAGCAGTTCTTC.